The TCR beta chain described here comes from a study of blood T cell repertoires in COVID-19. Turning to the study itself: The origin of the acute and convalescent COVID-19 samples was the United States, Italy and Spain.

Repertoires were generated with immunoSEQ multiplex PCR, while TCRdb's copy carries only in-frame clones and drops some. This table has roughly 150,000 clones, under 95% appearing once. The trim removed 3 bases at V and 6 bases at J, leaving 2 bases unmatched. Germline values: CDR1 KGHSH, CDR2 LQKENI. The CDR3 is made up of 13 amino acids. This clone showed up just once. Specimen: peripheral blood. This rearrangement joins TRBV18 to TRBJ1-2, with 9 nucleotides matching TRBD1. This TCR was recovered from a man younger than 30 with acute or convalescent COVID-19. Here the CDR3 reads CASSPTGGDGYTF. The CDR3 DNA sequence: TGTGCCAGCTCACCGACAGGGGGGGATGGCTACACCTTC.